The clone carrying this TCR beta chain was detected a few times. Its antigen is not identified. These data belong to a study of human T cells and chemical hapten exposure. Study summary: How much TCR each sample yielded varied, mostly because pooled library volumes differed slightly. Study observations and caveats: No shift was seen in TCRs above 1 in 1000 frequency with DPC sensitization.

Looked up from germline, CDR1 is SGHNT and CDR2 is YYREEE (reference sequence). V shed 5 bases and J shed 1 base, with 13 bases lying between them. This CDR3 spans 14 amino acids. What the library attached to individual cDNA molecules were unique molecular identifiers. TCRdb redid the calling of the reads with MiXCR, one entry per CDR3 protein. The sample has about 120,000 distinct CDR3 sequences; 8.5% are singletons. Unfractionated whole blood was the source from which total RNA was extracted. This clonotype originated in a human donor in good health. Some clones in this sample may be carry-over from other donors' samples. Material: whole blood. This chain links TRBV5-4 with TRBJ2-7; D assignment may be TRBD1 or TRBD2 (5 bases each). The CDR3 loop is CASRDGTESYEQYF. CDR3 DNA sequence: TGTGCCAGCAGGGACGGGACGGAGTCCTACGAGCAGTACTTC.